The 27 T cell receptor beta chains presented below share a single source sample, sequenced in a study of T cells in narcolepsy. Sequencing was performed with immunoSEQ multiplex PCR; in TCRdb, only in-frame clones are kept and a portion is missing. The table has about 31,000 clones, roughly 78% seen once; the top ten hold over 1%. Source material: CD45RA- memory CD4+ T cells from PBMCs. These receptors were collected from a human donor with narcolepsy.

This clone was detected only a few times. The rearrangement uses TRBV5-4 and TRBJ1-5; a possible D gene is TRBD1 (5 bases). CDR3 length: 16 residues. Per germline, CDR1 SGHNT and CDR2 YYREEE (reference sequence). Trimming shortened V by 3 bases and J by 1 base, and 14 bases separated the two germline ends. CDR3 sequence (DNA): TGTGCCAGCAGCTCAATGACAGACGGAAGCAATCAGCCCCAGCATTTT. Translated: CASSSMTDGSNQPQHF.

V usage is TRBV9 and J usage is TRBJ1-1; no clear D. From germline, CDR1 is SGDLS and CDR2 YYNGEE. Trimming took 0 bases from V and 1 from J, leaving 7 bases between them. This CDR3 is built from 14 residues. The DNA for the CDR3 is TGTGCCAGCAGCGTAGGTATCGCGAACACTGAAGCTTTCTTT. Translation: CASSVGIANTEAFF.

The genes are TRBV6-5 and TRBJ1-1; a possible D gene is TRBD1 (5 bases). The V end lost 5 bases, the J end lost 8 bases, and 12 bases lay between the germline ends. The CDR3 runs 12 residues. The V gene's germline CDR1 is MNHEY and CDR2 SVGAGI. The CDR3 DNA reads TGTGCCAGCAGTGACCGTCGGGGGGAAGCTTTCTTT. Protein sequence: CASSDRRGEAFF.

The rearrangement joins TRBV7-6 to TRBJ2-7; D remains unclear. Trimming shortened V by 4 bases and J by 2 bases, and 18 bases separated the two germline ends. CDR1 is SGHVS and CDR2 is FNYEAQ in the germline V gene. This CDR3 contains 16 residues. The CDR3 region has the DNA TGTGCCAGCAGCTCCCGGACGTCTGGGTTGACCTACGAGCAGTACTTC. This sequence encodes CASSSRTSGLTYEQYF.

This sequence joins TRBV11-3 and TRBJ2-1; D ambiguous. The length of the CDR3 is 12 residues. Looked up from germline, CDR1 is SGHNT and CDR2 is YENEEA. Trimming pared 0 bases from V and 9 bases from J, leaving 6 bases between. The CDR3 spells CASSLDIGEQFF. CDR3 DNA: TGTGCCAGCAGCTTAGATATTGGTGAGCAGTTCTTC.

In its sample, this clone was seen a few times. The rearrangement joins TRBV6-1 to TRBJ1-1; no reliable D call. The ends were cut back, 4 bases at V and 4 bases at J, with 16 bases in the middle. This CDR3 contains 15 residues. Germline loops: CDR1 MNHNS, CDR2 SASEGT. CDR3 in amino acids: CASSVEGFEGTEAFF. Here the CDR3 DNA reads TGTGCCAGCAGTGTCGAAGGGTTTGAAGGCACTGAAGCTTTCTTT.

The chain combines TRBV11-2 with TRBJ2-1; TRBD1 matches at 9 bases. The CDR3 is 15 residues long. The germline V gene has CDR1 SGHAT and CDR2 FQNNGV. The J segment lost 4 bases and the V segment lost 2 bases, leaving 3 bases of the junction unmatched. CDR3: CASSLNRGLYNEQFF. CDR3 nucleotides: TGTGCCAGCAGCTTAAACAGGGGGCTATACAATGAGCAGTTCTTC.

A single count supports this clone. CDR3 nucleotide sequence: TGTGCCAGCAGCCAATCCGCTACAAGAGTCGTCTATGGCTACACCTTC. Protein product: CASSQSATRVVYGYTF. V and J are TRBV7-2 and TRBJ1-2; no clear D. Germline loops: CDR1 SGHTA, CDR2 FQGNSA. The CDR3 loop spans 16 amino acids. The V and J ends lost 5 bases and 4 bases respectively, with 20 bases between them.

The chain uses TRBV7-2 and TRBJ1-2; the D is unclear. Looked up from germline, CDR1 is SGHTA and CDR2 is FQGNSA. With 4 bases removed from V and 4 bases from J, the gap between germline ends came to 7 bases. The CDR3 totals 12 residues. CDR3 sequence reads: CASSSAGYGYTF. The CDR3 DNA reads TGTGCCAGCAGCTCGGCGGGCTATGGCTACACCTTC.

V usage is TRBV5-1 and J usage is TRBJ1-4; 10 bases fit TRBD1. V lost 4 bases and J lost 8; bases outside the gene matches: 8. CDR3 length: 15 amino acids. Germline V gene lookup returns CDR1 SGHRS and CDR2 YFSETQ. The CDR3 bases are TGCGCCAGCAGCCTGACAGGGGGCAGGATGGAAAAACTGTTTTTT. Its protein product is CASSLTGGRMEKLFF.

V gene TRBV5-4 combines with J gene TRBJ2-1; unclear D gene. CDR3 length: 16 residues. CDR1 and CDR2 (germline): SGHNT, YYREEE (reference sequence). V lost 3 bases to trimming and J lost 0 bases, with 13 bases between them. CDR3 nucleotides: TGTGCCAGCAGCTCCTGGGGTCGAAACTCCTACAATGAGCAGTTCTTC. Amino acids: CASSSWGRNSYNEQFF.

This chain uses TRBV5-4 with TRBJ2-7; 12 bases are a match to TRBD2. In germline, CDR1 is SGHNT, CDR2 YYREEE (reference sequence). CDR3 length: 16 residues. J lost 2 bases, V lost 0 bases, and 3 bases had no gene match. CDR3 sequence reads: CASSLEASGGAYEQYF. For the CDR3, the DNA is TGTGCCAGCAGCTTGGAGGCTAGCGGGGGGGCCTACGAGCAGTACTTC.

CDR3 amino acids: CASSPRSRALSSGANVLTF. CDR3 nucleotides: TGCGCCAGCAGCCCACGCTCCCGGGCCTTGAGCTCTGGGGCCAACGTCCTGACTTTC. The rearrangement links TRBV4-1 to TRBJ2-6; D unresolved. The V end lost 4 bases, the J end lost 0 bases, and 19 bases lay between the germline ends. This CDR3 has 19 amino acids. Germline V gene sequence: CDR1 MGHRA, CDR2 YSYEKL.

The chain recombines TRBV7-9 with TRBJ2-7; 7 bases agree with TRBD1. This CDR3 is built from 12 residues. Germline-derived CDR1 and CDR2 are SEHNR and FQNEAQ (reference sequence). V lost 3 bases, J lost 7 bases, and 3 bases stayed unmatched. CDR3 amino acids: CASSFSRGEQYF. DNA for the CDR3: TGTGCCAGCAGCTTTTCCAGGGGGGAGCAGTACTTC.

The chain joins TRBV2 to TRBJ2-7; D is undetermined. The V and J ends lost 2 bases and 5 bases respectively, with 7 bases between them. This CDR3 region has 12 residues. Germline-derived CDR1 and CDR2 are SNHLY and FYNNEI. The CDR3 nucleotides are TGTGCCAGCAGTGAACAGCAACACGAGCAGTACTTC. Its protein is CASSEQQHEQYF.

The chain joins TRBV20-1 to TRBJ2-5, with D perhaps being TRBD1 or TRBD2 (5 bases each). V was cut by 7 bases and J by 1 base, with 7 bases left in between. From germline, CDR1 is DFQATT and CDR2 SNEGSKA (reference sequence). The CDR3 extends over 11 amino acids. The DNA of the CDR3 is TGCAGTGGAGGGGTCCAAGAGACCCAGTACTTC. Translation gives CSGGVQETQYF.

This chain joins TRBV5-1 and TRBJ1-6; D is perhaps TRBD1 (5 bases). Germline CDR1 is SGHRS and CDR2 is YFSETQ. The length of the CDR3 is 16 residues. Trimming stripped 4 bases from V and 9 bases from J, with 20 bases between. CDR3 nucleotides: TGCGCCAGCAGCCCTTCGGGACCTCGGAGGGGTTCACCCCTCCACTTT. Translated: CASSPSGPRRGSPLHF.

This clone appeared a single time. This chain links TRBV7-9 with TRBJ2-5, with 7 bases matching TRBD1. CDR1 is SEHNR, CDR2 FQNEAQ, per germline (reference sequence). There are 14 residues in the CDR3. V shed 4 bases, J shed 4 bases, and the junction held 6 bases outside the gene matches. The CDR3 reads CASSSGTDLETQYF. The CDR3 coding sequence is TGTGCCAGCAGCTCTGGGACAGATTTAGAGACCCAGTACTTC.

This clone was counted between two and nine times. The V gene is TRBV19, the J gene TRBJ2-7, with TRBD1 as a possible D gene (6 bases). Per germline, CDR1 LNHDA and CDR2 SQIVND (reference sequence). Trimming pared 5 bases from V and 3 bases from J, leaving 14 bases between. This CDR3 is 14 amino acids long. For the CDR3, the DNA is TGTGCCAGTAGTCCCCCACAGGGTTACTACGAGCAGTACTTC. As protein: CASSPPQGYYEQYF.

The CDR3 loop reads CAITPSPTGGFYGYTF. The CDR3, as DNA: TGTGCCATCACCCCCTCTCCGACAGGGGGCTTCTATGGCTACACCTTC. The V call is TRBV10-3, the J call TRBJ1-2; 10 bases align to TRBD1. CDR1 and CDR2 from the germline V gene are ENHRY and SYGVKD. The CDR3 is 16 amino acids. V shed 7 bases, J shed 4 bases, and the junction held 12 bases outside the gene matches.

The rearrangement links TRBV2 to TRBJ1-5; D uncertain. This CDR3 has 14 residues. Germline CDR1 and CDR2: SNHLY and FYNNEI. The germline V and J ends were trimmed by 2 bases and 0 bases, with 5 bases remaining between them. The CDR3 loop reads CASSENYSNQPQHF. In DNA, the CDR3 is TGTGCCAGCAGTGAAAATTATAGCAATCAGCCCCAGCATTTT.

This clone was counted only a few times. V usage is TRBV7-9 and J usage is TRBJ2-2; TRBD2 might be the D (5 bases). V was trimmed by 3 bases and J by 4 bases, leaving 6 bases between them. CDR1 and CDR2 from the germline V gene are SEHNR and FQNEAQ (reference sequence). This CDR3 has 13 amino acids. CDR3 loop: CASSLEATGELFF. The CDR3, as DNA: TGTGCCAGCAGCTTGGAGGCCACCGGGGAGCTGTTTTTT.

The chain carries TRBV5-1 and TRBJ2-5, with a possible D match to TRBD1 (5 bases). The CDR3 covers 16 residues. In germline, CDR1 is SGHRS, CDR2 YFSETQ. V was cut by 1 base and J by 0 bases, with 13 bases left in between. DNA of the CDR3: TGCGCCAGCAGCTTGAGTGGCAGGGCGTACCAAGAGACCCAGTACTTC. This sequence encodes CASSLSGRAYQETQYF. The complete variable domain, with remaining parts taken from reference TRBV5-1 and TRBJ2-5, reads KAGVTQTPRYLIKTRGQQVTLSCSPISGHRSVSWYQQTPGQGLQFLFEYFSETQRNKGNFPGRFSGRQFSNSRSEMNVSTLELGDSALYLCASSLSGRAYQETQYFGPGTRLLVL.

The V call is TRBV12-5, the J call TRBJ1-2; D is unclear. The CDR3 is made up of 13 amino acids. V lost 7 bases and J 8 bases, leaving 17 bases between the germline ends. Germline V gene data show CDR1 as LGHNT and CDR2 as FRNRAP. CDR3 in DNA: TGTGCTAGTGCCCTGACGTCGCCGCTAGGCTACACCTTC. Translated: CASALTSPLGYTF.

The chain recombines TRBV7-3 with TRBJ2-3, with TRBD2 matching over 8 bases. This CDR3 is built from 16 residues. V shed 3 bases, J shed 5 bases, and the junction held 10 bases outside the gene matches. The germline V gene has CDR1 SGHTA and CDR2 FQGTGA. In DNA, the CDR3 is TGTGCCAGCAGCTTCGGGAGCGGGAGAGGAGGAGATACGCAGTATTTT. Its protein product is CASSFGSGRGGDTQYF. The full variable domain, in which reference TRBV7-3 and TRBJ2-3 provide the parts outside the CDR3, is GAGVSQTPSNKVTEKGKYVELRCDPISGHTALYWYRQSLGQGPEFLIYFQGTGAADDSGLPNDRFFAVRPEGSVSTLKIQRTERGDSAVYLCASSFGSGRGGDTQYFGPGTRLTVL.

The V and J genes are TRBV27 and TRBJ2-3, with D unclear. CDR3 length equals 14 residues. V was clipped by 6 bases and J by 3 bases, with 13 bases between them. CDR1 MNHEY and CDR2 SMNVEV come from the germline V gene (reference sequence). CDR3 sequence reads: CASRILGLTDTQYF. The CDR3 bases are TGTGCCAGCAGGATCCTCGGTCTTACAGATACGCAGTATTTT.

There are a few counts of this clone. V is TRBV5-1 and J is TRBJ2-7, with D perhaps matching TRBD1 (5 bases). Germline V CDR1 and CDR2: SGHRS, YFSETQ. Deletions cut 0 bases from V and 4 bases from J, with 8 bases between. This CDR3 has 13 amino acids. CDR3 nucleotides: TGCGCCAGCAGCTTGGGACAGCAATACGAGCAGTACTTC. It encodes CASSLGQQYEQYF.